This T cell receptor (beta chain) was observed in a study of cytomegalovirus exposure and HLA in healthy donors. Regarding the study as a whole: HLA allele associations emerged for some 16,000 TCR beta sequences in a later analysis, at 0.05 false discovery rate. A prior analysis recorded that most TCR beta V segments were productive about 87% or about 30% of the time.

Comment on this clone: The antigen is undetermined.

Primers: 60 Vbeta forward and 13 Jbeta reverse. Clones were read by immunoSEQ multiplex PCR, and TCRdb kept only the in-frame ones, dropping some. The profile covers 55,000 to 70,000 clones, with 70% to 90% appearing a single time and roughly 2% taken by the ten largest. Sequences were obtained from PBMCs. This receptor was identified in a woman aged 25 to 45 in good health and CMV-seronegative.

The CDR3 region has the DNA TGTGCCAGCAGCTTACCTAATCAGCCCCAGCATTTT. This encodes CASSLPNQPQHF. The chain is built from TRBV7-9 and TRBJ1-5; D uncertain. There are 12 residues in the CDR3. CDR1 is SEHNR and CDR2 is FQNEAQ in the germline V gene (reference sequence). V was clipped by 2 bases and J by 4 bases, with 3 bases between them. Full variable domain (outside the CDR3, taken from reference TRBV7-9 and TRBJ1-5): DTGVSQNPRHKITKRGQNVTFRCDPISEHNRLYWYRQTLGQGPEFLTYFQNEAQLEKSRLLSDRFSAERPKGSFSTLEIQRTEQGDSAMYLCASSLPNQPQHFGDGTRLSIL.